The 19 T cell receptor beta chains below all came from one sample that was sequenced in a study of PD-L1 blockade in urothelial cancer. The table came from immunoSEQ multiplex PCR; TCRdb's copy has only in-frame clones and leaves some out. The profile shows 100,000 or so clones, approximately 90% of them singletons. The material was PBMCs, obtained around atezolizumab (anti-PD-L1) treatment. Every receptor here comes from a woman older than 75 with urothelial cancer.

V and J are TRBV30 and TRBJ2-1, with D hard to call. Trimming cost V 7 bases and J 4 bases, with 14 bases left between them. The CDR3 contains 13 residues. The germline gives CDR1 GTSNPN, CDR2 SVGIG (reference sequence). The CDR3 nucleotides are TGTGCCTCCGCCCCCCGGGTTTACAATGAGCAGTTCTTC. Translated: CASAPRVYNEQFF. The full variable domain, in which reference TRBV30 and TRBJ2-1 provide the parts outside the CDR3, is SQTIHQWPATLVQPVGSPLSLECTVEGTSNPNLYWYRQAAGRGLQLLFYSVGIGQISSEVPQNLSASRPQDRQFILSSKKLLLSDSGFYLCASAPRVYNEQFFGPGTRLTVL.

The chain carries TRBV6-1 and TRBJ1-2; the D gene is possibly TRBD1 (5 bases). This CDR3 contains 13 residues. V was shortened by 3 bases and J by 8 bases, with 13 bases between the two germline ends. Germline-derived CDR1 and CDR2 are MNHNS and SASEGT. CDR3 protein: CASSESGAGGYTF. The CDR3 DNA reads TGTGCCAGCAGTGAGAGCGGGGCGGGCGGCTACACCTTC.

This chain joins TRBV5-4 and TRBJ2-7; 8 bases match TRBD1. The length of the CDR3 is 15 residues. After removal of 1 base from V and 3 bases from J, the junction contained 6 bases not matched to a gene. Germline V lookup: CDR1 SGHNT, CDR2 YYREEE (reference sequence). CDR3 loop: CASSLNGRGLYEQYF. DNA of the CDR3: TGTGCCAGCAGCTTGAACGGCAGGGGGCTCTACGAGCAGTACTTC.

This rearrangement joins TRBV5-1 to TRBJ2-2, with D tentatively TRBD2 (6 bases). Trimming left V 3 bases short and J 0 bases short, with 9 bases between. The CDR3 totals 15 residues. From germline, CDR1 is SGHRS and CDR2 YFSETQ. The DNA of the CDR3 is TGCGCCAGCAGCTCTCGGACTACGAACACCGGGGAGCTGTTTTTT. Protein product: CASSSRTTNTGELFF.

This clone was seen a handful of times. The chain joins TRBV30 to TRBJ2-1, with TRBD2 as a possible D gene (6 bases). The V gene lost 3 bases and the J gene lost 4 bases, with 19 bases spanning the gap. CDR3 length equals 16 residues. Per the germline V gene, CDR1 is GTSNPN and CDR2 is SVGIG (reference sequence). This CDR3 reads CAWRGTRAGTYNEQFF. The CDR3, as DNA: TGTGCCTGGAGGGGGACCAGGGCTGGGACTTACAATGAGCAGTTCTTC.

The chain recombines TRBV5-1 with TRBJ2-7, with 14 bases fitting TRBD2. The V and J ends lost 4 bases and 6 bases, in that order; junction bases with no gene match: 6. Looked up from germline, CDR1 is SGHRS and CDR2 is YFSETQ. The CDR3 runs 15 residues. CDR3 region: CASSGGTSGRSEQYF. The DNA for the CDR3 is TGCGCCAGCAGCGGAGGGACTAGCGGGAGATCCGAGCAGTACTTC.

This chain's CDR3 is CATGTGSQPQHF. CDR3 bases: TGCGCCACCGGGACAGGTTCGCAGCCCCAGCATTTT. The chain is built from TRBV10-2 and TRBJ1-5, with 8 bases identical to TRBD1. There are 12 residues in the CDR3. V trimming: 10 bases; J trimming: 7 bases; junction bases outside the gene matches: 6. Germline CDR1 is WSHSY and CDR2 is SAAADI.

This chain connects TRBV2 to TRBJ1-5; 9 nucleotides line up with TRBD1. The CDR3 is 14 residues long. Germline V lookup: CDR1 SNHLY, CDR2 FYNNEI. Unmatched junction bases numbered 5, after V lost 4 bases and J lost 7 bases. The CDR3 sequence is CASSGQGGGQPQHF. The CDR3 nucleotides read TGTGCCAGCAGTGGACAGGGGGGAGGGCAGCCCCAGCATTTT.

The V gene is TRBV6-5, the J gene TRBJ2-3; possible D gene TRBD2, 6 bases. The germline V gene encodes CDR1 MNHEY and CDR2 SVGAGI. CDR3 length: 12 residues. The V end was cut by 6 bases, the J end by 6 bases, with 10 bases between. CDR3 DNA sequence: TGTGCCAGCAGCGCCCGGGGGGATACGCAGTATTTT. Its translation is CASSARGDTQYF.

The rearrangement links TRBV30 to TRBJ2-5; D remains ambiguous. The germline V and J ends were trimmed by 8 bases and 0 bases, with 16 bases remaining between them. This CDR3 has 14 amino acids. Germline V gene sequence: CDR1 GTSNPN, CDR2 SVGIG (reference sequence). CDR3 loop: CALAVGRNQETQYF. In DNA, the CDR3 is TGTGCCCTCGCTGTGGGCAGAAACCAAGAGACCCAGTACTTC.

V is TRBV5-1 and J is TRBJ2-1; 7 nucleotides match TRBD1. CDR1 is SGHRS and CDR2 is YFSETQ in the germline V gene. The J segment lost 5 bases and the V segment lost 0 bases, leaving 2 bases of the junction unmatched. This CDR3 is built from 14 residues. CDR3 protein: CASSLVGQNNEQFF. CDR3 nucleotides: TGCGCCAGCAGCTTGGTGGGACAGAACAATGAGCAGTTCTTC.

This clone has only one observation. The chain uses TRBV29-1 and TRBJ1-2; 10 bases are shared with TRBD1. The CDR3 is 12 residues long. Trimming removed 7 bases from V and 7 bases from J; junction bases left unmatched: 6. Germline V gene data show CDR1 as SQVTM and CDR2 as ANQGSEA. The CDR3 is CSDGQGVGGYTF. CDR3 sequence (DNA): TGCAGCGACGGACAGGGGGTGGGTGGCTACACCTTC.

This rearrangement joins TRBV7-8 to TRBJ2-3; 8 bases match TRBD1. There are 14 residues in the CDR3. V lost 2 bases and J lost 4; bases outside the gene matches: 2. Germline assignment: CDR1 SGHVS and CDR2 FQNEAQ. The CDR3 sequence: CASSLRTGSDTQYF. The DNA for the CDR3 is TGTGCCAGCAGCTTACGGACAGGGTCAGATACGCAGTATTTT. The full variable domain, its missing parts supplied by reference TRBV7-8 and TRBJ2-3, is GAGVSQSPRYKVAKRGQDVALRCDPISGHVSLFWYQQALGQGPEFLTYFQNEAQLDKSGLPSDRFFAERPEGSVSTLKIQRTQQEDSAVYLCASSLRTGSDTQYFGPGTRLTVL.

A word on this clone: Other DNA sequences in this specimen translate into the identical CDR3. The chain couples TRBV6-1 to TRBJ1-1, with D hard to call. Looked up from germline, CDR1 is MNHNS and CDR2 is SASEGT. The CDR3 consists of 12 residues. Trimming took 6 bases from V and 1 from J, leaving 6 bases between them. The CDR3: CASSARNTEAFF. Written as DNA, the CDR3 is TGTGCCAGCAGCGCGAGGAACACTGAAGCTTTCTTT.

The chain couples TRBV5-1 to TRBJ2-1, with a weak D call TRBD2 (6 bases). The CDR3 covers 16 residues. CDR1 and CDR2 (germline): SGHRS, YFSETQ. The V gene lost 1 base and the J gene lost 4 bases, with 15 bases spanning the gap. This CDR3 reads CASSLLSGLLYNEQFF. CDR3 bases: TGCGCCAGCAGCTTGCTCTCGGGACTTCTATACAATGAGCAGTTCTTC.

This chain uses TRBV7-3 with TRBJ2-1; 10 nucleotides line up with TRBD2. Losses at the gene ends were 5 bases for V and 5 bases for J; bases not matched to a gene: 6. Germline V gene data show CDR1 as SGHTA and CDR2 as FQGTGA. The CDR3 consists of 15 residues. The DNA of the CDR3 is TGTGCCAGCAGCGCCCGGACTAGCGGACACAATGAGCAGTTCTTC. Amino acid sequence: CASSARTSGHNEQFF.

The gene calls are TRBV7-2 and TRBJ1-5; D uncertain. V lost 3 bases and J lost 7, with 10 bases in between. The germline CDR1 and CDR2 sequences are SGHTA and FQGNSA. This CDR3 region has 13 residues. The CDR3 protein is CASSFTQRQPQHF. The CDR3 nucleotides read TGTGCCAGCAGCTTTACCCAGAGGCAGCCCCAGCATTTT.

This clone was seen a handful of times. The chain carries TRBV19 and TRBJ1-2; the D is unclear. Germline V gene lookup returns CDR1 LNHDA and CDR2 SQIVND (reference sequence). V gave up 7 bases and J gave up 2 bases, with 14 bases separating them. This CDR3 has 14 residues. CDR3: CASTQRGRNYGYTF. The CDR3 nucleotides are TGTGCCAGTACCCAACGCGGGCGGAACTATGGCTACACCTTC.

The gene calls are TRBV2 and TRBJ1-1; D possibly corresponds to TRBD1 (6 bases). Germline V gene lookup returns CDR1 SNHLY and CDR2 FYNNEI. CDR3 length equals 14 residues. Trimming took 6 bases from V and 1 from J, leaving 12 bases between them. CDR3 in amino acids: CASRLRGPNTEAFF. CDR3 DNA sequence: TGTGCCAGCAGGCTCAGGGGACCGAACACTGAAGCTTTCTTT.